These 23 T cell receptor beta chains came from one sample sequenced in a study of vaccination and CD4 T cells after COVID-19. Treatment meaning: approximately nine-day PBMC culture with coronavirus spike peptide pools or control peptides (ViraFEST assay). CD4+ T-cell collection from the unexposed donor predated the COVID-19 pandemic (2011-2018). Their antigens remain unidentified. Sequencing of cultured CD4+ T cell DNA used the Oncomine TCR Beta short-read assay. From CD4+ T cells that had been cultured, genomic DNA was extracted. TCRdb reanalysed the PCR reads using MiXCR and keeps one entry per CDR3 protein. In the table there are around 7,800 distinct CDR3 sequences, 41% of which are singletons. Sequenced material: CD4+ T cells from blood, cultured in vitro. All receptors come from a human donor in good health.

The rearrangement uses TRBV24-1 and TRBJ2-7; D may correspond to TRBD1 or TRBD2 (5 bases each). Germline-derived CDR1 and CDR2 are KGHDR and SFDVKD. The CDR3 runs 16 residues. Trimming removed 0 bases from V and 5 bases from J, with 16 bases in between. Written as DNA, the CDR3 is TGTGCCACCAGTGATTTGGTTCCCGGGGCGACGGACGAGCAGTACTTC. Translating gives CATSDLVPGATDEQYF.

The chain joins TRBV20-1 to TRBJ2-5; 9 bases are shared with TRBD1. The germline CDR1 and CDR2 sequences are DFQATT and SNEGSKA (reference sequence). With 6 bases clipped from V and 2 bases from J, the junction kept 4 bases outside the gene matches. CDR3 length equals 13 residues. This CDR3 reads CSAKTGGQETQYF. DNA of the CDR3: TGCAGTGCCAAGACAGGGGGACAAGAGACCCAGTACTTC.

This clonotype was seen more than once but under ten times. The chain carries TRBV20-1 and TRBJ2-7; 7 bases map to TRBD1. The V and J ends lost 7 bases and 1 base, in that order; junction bases with no gene match: 7. Per germline, CDR1 DFQATT and CDR2 SNEGSKA (reference sequence). CDR3 length equals 13 residues. Here the CDR3 DNA reads TGCAGTGGAACGACAGGGCTTTCCTACGAGCAGTACTTC. Translated: CSGTTGLSYEQYF.

This clonotype has just a few counts. This chain connects TRBV7-2 to TRBJ2-3; a weak D match, TRBD2 (6 bases). Germline CDR1 reads SGHTA; CDR2 reads FQGNSA. CDR3 length: 17 residues. Between the trimmed V and J ends, which lost 5 bases and 0 bases, there was a span of 18 bases. The CDR3 sequence: CASSHGGRETSTDTQYF. CDR3 sequence (DNA): TGTGCCAGCAGCCATGGTGGGCGGGAAACTAGCACAGATACGCAGTATTTT. Looking up the rest from reference TRBV7-2 and TRBJ2-3 gives the full variable domain: GAGVSQSPSNKVTEKGKDVELRCDPISGHTALYWYRQSLGQGLEFLIYFQGNSAPDKSGLPSDRFSAERTGGSVSTLTIQRTQQEDSAVYLCASSHGGRETSTDTQYFGPGTRLTVL.

The chain uses TRBV24-1 and TRBJ2-1, with D possibly TRBD2 on 5 matching bases. V lost 3 bases and J lost 9, with 14 bases in between. The CDR3 contains 14 residues. Germline CDR1 is KGHDR and CDR2 is SFDVKD. CDR3 bases: TGTGCCACCAGTGATGCCCCGAGGGTTCGTGAGCAGTTCTTC. This codes for CATSDAPRVREQFF.

Only a few counts were recorded for this clonotype. The chain is built from TRBV24-1 and TRBJ2-5; a possible D gene is TRBD2 (6 bases). Germline-derived CDR1 and CDR2 are KGHDR and SFDVKD. V shed 4 bases and J shed 2 bases, with 16 bases lying between them. The CDR3 runs 16 residues. The CDR3 loop reads CATSETTREPQETQYF. CDR3 DNA sequence: TGTGCCACCAGTGAGACCACCCGGGAGCCGCAAGAGACCCAGTACTTC.

The V and J genes are TRBV7-3 and TRBJ1-6, with TRBD1 matching 9 bases. Germline lookup yields CDR1 SGHTA and CDR2 FQGTGA. Losses at the gene ends were 4 bases for V and 10 bases for J; bases not matched to a gene: 17. The CDR3 totals 18 residues. In nucleotides, the CDR3 is TGTGCCAGCAGCTGCTACTTGGATTACAGGGGGCGGGGGTCACCCCTCCACTTT. This translates into CASSCYLDYRGRGSPLHF.

As for this clonotype: The junction departs from the called germline gene at one end, perhaps through a read error. The gene calls are TRBV7-7 and TRBJ2-1; D not resolved. The germline V gene has CDR1 SSHAT and CDR2 FNYEAQ (reference sequence). The CDR3 loop spans 14 amino acids. Here the CDR3 reads CASSPRFDYNEQFF. The CDR3 DNA reads as TGTGCTAGCAGCCCGAGGTTCGATTACAATGAGCAGTTCTTC.

The V and J genes are TRBV6-1 and TRBJ2-7, with a weak D call TRBD1 (6 bases). V was trimmed by 6 bases and J by 0 bases, leaving 15 bases between them. Germline V gene data show CDR1 as MNHNS and CDR2 as SASEGT. This CDR3 is 15 amino acids long. CDR3 amino acids: CASRHRDILSYEQYF. CDR3 nucleotides: TGTGCCAGCAGGCACCGGGACATCCTCTCCTACGAGCAGTACTTC.

This clonotype is medium-sized by share. CDR3 DNA sequence: TGTGCCAGCAGCTCCGGGACAGGTTCCTATGGCTACACCTTC. Its protein product is CASSSGTGSYGYTF. The gene calls are TRBV7-9 and TRBJ1-2; 8 bases align to TRBD1. The CDR3 extends over 14 amino acids. With V trimmed by 4 bases and J by 4 bases, 5 bases remained unmatched. In germline, CDR1 is SEHNR, CDR2 FQNEAQ (reference sequence).

This clonotype is large. CDR3 protein: CASGESGPNQPQHF. CDR3 in DNA: TGTGCCAGCGGGGAGTCGGGGCCCAATCAGCCCCAGCATTTT. J is TRBJ1-5 and V is TRBV28; TRBD1 might be the D (5 bases). V shed 8 bases and J shed 3 bases, with 14 bases lying between them. CDR3 length equals 14 residues. Germline V CDR1 and CDR2: MDHEN, SYDVKM.

The chain links TRBV12-3 or TRBV12-4 to TRBJ1-6; unclear D gene. The CDR3 is 13 residues long. Trimming left V 7 bases short and J 10 bases short, with 14 bases between. As DNA, the CDR3 is TGTGCCAGCACCCCCAAGCCAAGATCACCCCTCCACTTT. Protein: CASTPKPRSPLHF.

The gene calls are TRBV28 and TRBJ2-3, with 7 bases matching TRBD2. Germline assignment: CDR1 MDHEN and CDR2 SYDVKM. J lost 0 bases, V lost 5 bases, and 11 bases had no gene match. The CDR3 consists of 17 residues. The CDR3 reads CASSLPLLATSTDTQYF. In nucleotides, the CDR3 is TGTGCCAGCAGTCTCCCCCTACTAGCGACTAGCACAGATACGCAGTATTTT.

The V and J genes are TRBV5-1 and TRBJ1-1, with a tentative D call TRBD1 (6 bases). Germline V gene sequence: CDR1 SGHRS, CDR2 YFSETQ. The CDR3 loop spans 17 amino acids. The V gene lost 5 bases and the J gene lost 1 base, with 21 bases spanning the gap. The CDR3 region is CASRRPNGGLQNTEAFF. The CDR3 coding sequence is TGCGCCAGCAGGCGCCCCAACGGGGGCCTCCAGAACACTGAAGCTTTCTTT.

In its sample, this clonotype was seen a few times. The rearrangement joins TRBV28 to TRBJ1-5; no clear D gene. This CDR3 has 14 amino acids. Germline values: CDR1 MDHEN, CDR2 SYDVKM. Between the trimmed V and J ends, which lost 2 bases and 7 bases, there was a span of 12 bases. The CDR3: CASSLLKGGQPQHF. DNA of the CDR3: TGTGCCAGCAGTTTACTCAAGGGTGGACAGCCCCAGCATTTT.

The V and J genes are TRBV25-1 and TRBJ1-6; D is unresolved. The CDR3 loop spans 13 amino acids. Germline V CDR1 and CDR2: MGHDK, SYGVNS. V dropped 7 bases and J dropped 0 bases, with 4 bases sitting between them. CDR3 in DNA: TGTGCCAGCAAAGCCTCCTATAATTCACCCCTCCACTTT. As protein: CASKASYNSPLHF.

This clonotype was seen once. The chain carries TRBV9 and TRBJ1-2; 9 bases match TRBD1. Germline lookup yields CDR1 SGDLS and CDR2 YYNGEE. Germline trimming cut 3 bases from V and 7 bases from J; bases unmatched to any gene: 10. CDR3 length: 15 residues. CDR3 bases: TGTGCCAGCAGCGCCGCTAGGGGACAGGGTCTTGGCTACACCTTC. It codes for CASSAARGQGLGYTF.

The chain recombines TRBV20-1 with TRBJ2-3; no clear D gene. Looked up from germline, CDR1 is DFQATT and CDR2 is SNEGSKA (reference sequence). There are 15 residues in the CDR3. The ends were cut back, 5 bases at V and 4 bases at J, with 19 bases in the middle. In nucleotides, the CDR3 is TGCAGTGCTCTTGGCACTAACTTTCAGGCAGATACGCAGTATTTT. This encodes CSALGTNFQADTQYF.

This clonotype occurred a few times. The CDR3 DNA follows: TGTGCCTCCTCAATGGAGAGTGAAAAACTGTTTTTT. Translation gives CASSMESEKLFF. The chain links TRBV2 to TRBJ1-4; D is uncertain. CDR3 size: 12 residues. The V gene's germline CDR1 is SNHLY and CDR2 FYNNEI. V lost 11 bases, J lost 7 bases, and 14 bases lay in between.

V gene TRBV24-1 combines with J gene TRBJ1-2; weak D call: TRBD1 (6 bases). The V gene's germline CDR1 is KGHDR and CDR2 SFDVKD. The germline V and J ends were trimmed by 5 bases and 1 base, with 16 bases remaining between them. CDR3 length equals 16 residues. In DNA form, the CDR3 reads TGTGCCACCAGTGGGAGCGGGACAAGCTTTAACTATGGCTACACCTTC. Protein sequence: CATSGSGTSFNYGYTF.

The chain links TRBV20-1 to TRBJ1-5; TRBD1 matches at 11 bases. From germline, CDR1 is DFQATT and CDR2 SNEGSKA (reference sequence). This CDR3 has 15 amino acids. Germline trimming cut 3 bases from V and 5 bases from J; bases unmatched to any gene: 6. DNA for the CDR3: TGCAGTGCTAGGATGGACAGGGGGCTTGATCAGCCCCAGCATTTT. Protein: CSARMDRGLDQPQHF.

This chain joins TRBV6-1 and TRBJ2-6, with D maybe TRBD1 (5 bases). This CDR3 spans 17 amino acids. Germline CDR1 reads MNHNS; CDR2 reads SASEGT. The V end was cut by 6 bases, the J end by 0 bases, with 15 bases between. The CDR3 reads CASSRRGRSSGANVLTF. CDR3 DNA: TGTGCCAGCAGCAGAAGGGGCAGGAGCTCTGGGGCCAACGTCCTGACTTTC.

V usage is TRBV19 and J usage is TRBJ1-1; 8 bases agree with TRBD1. The germline gives CDR1 LNHDA, CDR2 SQIVND (reference sequence). V shed 8 bases, J shed 4 bases, and the junction held 15 bases outside the gene matches. This CDR3 has 16 residues. The CDR3 sequence is CASQQVRTGRSTEAFF. CDR3 nucleotides: TGTGCCAGTCAGCAGGTCAGGACAGGGAGAAGCACTGAAGCTTTCTTT.